The T cell receptor beta chain under discussion was sequenced for a study of early T cells in non-severe SARS-CoV-2 infection. Germline loops: CDR1 LNHDA, CDR2 SQIVND (reference sequence). V gave up 4 bases and J gave up 6 bases, with 12 bases separating them. There are 14 residues in the CDR3. TCRdb redid the calling of the 5' RACE reads with MiXCR, one entry per CDR3 protein. This repertoire shows 65,000 to 90,000 distinct CDR3 sequences, less than 15% found once; its top ten account for about 4.5%. The clonotype originates from an adult who was a healthcare worker with PCR-confirmed SARS-CoV-2 infection or an uninfected control (not recorded which). The source material was whole blood. The genes are TRBV19 and TRBJ2-2; D is unclear. The CDR3 bases are TGTGCCAGTAGTAACCCCATGTCTCCCGGGGAGCTGTTTTTT. It encodes CASSNPMSPGELFF.